The 25 T cell receptor beta chains below were found in one sample sequenced in a study of T-cell memory formation after mild COVID-19. One entry per CDR3 protein results from TCRdb running MiXCR on the 5' RACE reads. The sample has approximately 300,000 distinct CDR3 sequences; about 15% are singletons. The sequenced sample was PBMCs or a T cell subset sorted from them (not recorded which). These receptors came from a man between 18 and 29 years old who had mild COVID-19 (a few samples of this study predate the infection). Cell type and time point are not known.

This chain uses TRBV5-1 with TRBJ2-7, with D possibly called TRBD1 or TRBD2 (5 bases each). The CDR3 extends over 15 amino acids. Trimming removed 4 bases at V and 3 bases at J, with 17 bases between. Per the germline V gene, CDR1 is SGHRS and CDR2 is YFSETQ. The CDR3 DNA is TGCGCCAGCAGCCTCTCCGGGGACGGACACTACGAGCAGTACGTC. Encoded protein: CASSLSGDGHYEQYV.

The V gene is TRBV9, the J gene TRBJ1-1; no clear D. Germline V lookup: CDR1 SGDLS, CDR2 YYNGEE. The CDR3 loop spans 15 amino acids. The germline V and J ends were trimmed by 0 bases and 6 bases, with 15 bases remaining between them. CDR3: CASSVATGSQAEAFF. The CDR3 DNA reads TGTGCCAGCAGCGTAGCTACGGGGTCTCAGGCTGAAGCTTTCTTT.

This clonotype was seen at least ten times. The chain combines TRBV7-9 with TRBJ1-5, with no clear D. CDR1 is SEHNR and CDR2 is FQNEAQ in the germline V gene (reference sequence). The CDR3 consists of 12 residues. V lost 3 bases to trimming and J lost 7 bases, with 7 bases between them. CDR3 loop: CASSFGSQPQHF. The CDR3, as DNA: TGTGCCAGCAGCTTCGGATCCCAGCCCCAGCATTTT.

This clonotype turned up a few times. The chain employs TRBV5-6 and TRBJ2-7; D might be TRBD1 (6 bases). V was pared by 4 bases and J by 5 bases, with 16 bases between. The CDR3 length is 14 residues. Germline values: CDR1 SGHDT, CDR2 YYEEEE. The CDR3 bases are TGTGCCAGCAGCCGACGGACAGCTGGGGACGAGCAGTACGTC. As protein: CASSRRTAGDEQYV.

This clonotype has just a few counts. V and J are TRBV20-1 and TRBJ2-7; 9 bases match TRBD1. V lost 4 bases to trimming and J lost 4 bases; unmatched junction nucleotides: 8. In germline, CDR1 is DFQATT, CDR2 SNEGSKA (reference sequence). The CDR3 is made up of 14 amino acids. CDR3 DNA sequence: TGCAGTGCTACAACTCACAGGGGGCAATACGAGCAGTACTTC. This codes for CSATTHRGQYEQYF.

The J gene is TRBJ1-3, the V gene TRBV18; D is ambiguous. The CDR3 extends over 16 amino acids. Germline V CDR1 and CDR2: KGHSH, LQKENI. Trimming pared 2 bases from V and 0 bases from J, leaving 11 bases between. The CDR3 region has the DNA TGTGCCAGCTCACCAGGAATAGGCATCTCTGGAAACACCATATATTTT. Translated, it gives CASSPGIGISGNTIYF.

The rearrangement links TRBV27 to TRBJ2-3; TRBD1 might be the D (6 bases). Trimming removed 6 bases from V and 4 bases from J, with 14 bases in between. The CDR3 contains 14 residues. The V gene's germline CDR1 is MNHEY and CDR2 SMNVEV (reference sequence). CDR3 DNA: TGTGCCAGCAGCAAGAACAGGGATGCAGATACGCAGTATTTT. Translating it yields CASSKNRDADTQYF.

This clonotype was seen only a few times. The rearrangement uses TRBV27 and TRBJ1-5, with unresolved D. The CDR3 length is 12 residues. V lost 5 bases and J lost 9, with 11 bases in between. Germline-derived CDR1 and CDR2 are MNHEY and SMNVEV (reference sequence). In DNA, the CDR3 is TGTGCCAGCAGTGTGGTGGGGATGCCCCAGCATTTT. Its translation: CASSVVGMPQHF.

CDR3 amino acids: CASSLRQSSYNEQFF. The CDR3 coding sequence is TGTGCCAGCAGCCTACGACAGAGCTCCTACAATGAGCAGTTCTTC. V and J are TRBV7-7 and TRBJ2-1; perhaps TRBD1 as D (5 bases). Germline V gene data show CDR1 as SSHAT and CDR2 as FNYEAQ (reference sequence). Deletions cut 5 bases from V and 0 bases from J, with 11 bases between. The CDR3 runs 15 residues.

This clonotype was seen more than once but under ten times. The chain joins TRBV7-9 to TRBJ2-2; the D is unclear. The germline V gene has CDR1 SEHNR and CDR2 FQNEAQ (reference sequence). Between the trimmed V and J ends, which lost 5 bases and 5 bases, there was a span of 12 bases. The CDR3 covers 14 residues. The CDR3 nucleotides read TGTGCCAGCAGCCCCTCCGAGAGGACCGGGGAGCTGTTTTTT. Protein: CASSPSERTGELFF.

This clonotype was found once. The genes are TRBV12-3 or TRBV12-4 and TRBJ2-1, with TRBD2 matching 11 bases. The CDR3 length is 15 residues. Trimming cost V 6 bases and J 7 bases; bases outside gene matches: 8. The CDR3 coding sequence is TGTGCCAGCAGCCGTAGCGGGGGGGCCGAGAATGAGCAGTTCTTC. Translation: CASSRSGGAENEQFF.

This clonotype was observed a handful of times. This chain links TRBV6-2 or TRBV6-3 with TRBJ2-7; 9 nucleotides line up with TRBD2. The CDR3 runs to 16 residues. The germline CDR1 and CDR2 sequences are MNHEY and SVGEGT. Trimming took 0 bases from V and 2 from J; bases not matched to a gene: 5. The CDR3: CASSYSGPSGTYEQYV. CDR3 DNA: TGTGCCAGCAGTTACTCGGGACCTAGCGGGACCTACGAGCAGTACGTC.

This clonotype was seen only a few times. V usage is TRBV10-3 and J usage is TRBJ2-1; D is undetermined. V gave up 5 bases and J gave up 7 bases, with 9 bases separating them. Germline CDR1 and CDR2: ENHRY and SYGVKD. This CDR3 has 12 amino acids. CDR3 DNA sequence: TGTGCCATCAGTCCGACCCTGAATGAGCAGTTCTTC. Protein product: CAISPTLNEQFF.

This clonotype showed up just a few times. The chain recombines TRBV10-3 with TRBJ2-3, with D unresolved. The CDR3 loop spans 13 amino acids. The germline CDR1 and CDR2 sequences are ENHRY and SYGVKD. Deletions cut 10 bases from V and 3 bases from J, with 14 bases between. The CDR3 spells CATENPRTDTQYF. CDR3 DNA: TGTGCCACCGAAAACCCGAGGACAGATACGCAGTATTTT.

This clonotype turned up a few times. The rearrangement links TRBV2 to TRBJ2-1; D not certain. The CDR3 runs to 12 residues. The V end lost 4 bases, the J end lost 12 bases, and 13 bases lay between the germline ends. Germline CDR1 is SNHLY and CDR2 is FYNNEI. The CDR3 DNA is TGTGCCAGCAGTGGAGATCGACTGGGGCAGTTCTTC. Residues: CASSGDRLGQFF.

This clonotype was seen more than once but under ten times. The chain uses TRBV5-1 and TRBJ2-1; D perhaps matches TRBD2 (5 bases). V was trimmed by 4 bases and J by 1 base, leaving 15 bases between them. Germline CDR1 SGHRS, CDR2 YFSETQ. This CDR3 is 16 amino acids long. The CDR3 reads CASSPGWGKSYNEQFF. Written as DNA, the CDR3 is TGCGCCAGCAGCCCGGGGTGGGGTAAGTCCTACAATGAGCAGTTCTTC. The variable domain in full, completed from reference TRBV5-1 and TRBJ2-1, reads KAGVTQTPRYLIKTRGQQVTLSCSPISGHRSVSWYQQTPGQGLQFLFEYFSETQRNKGNFPGRFSGRQFSNSRSEMNVSTLELGDSALYLCASSPGWGKSYNEQFFGPGTRLTVL.

In its sample, this clonotype was seen a few times. V gene TRBV7-2 combines with J gene TRBJ2-5, with 10 bases fitting TRBD2. The trim removed 2 bases at V and 2 bases at J, leaving 5 bases unmatched. Per the germline V gene, CDR1 is SGHTA and CDR2 is FQGNSA. CDR3 size: 16 residues. This chain's CDR3 is CASSLSSSGGQETQYF. In DNA, the CDR3 is TGTGCCAGCAGCTTAAGCTCTAGCGGGGGACAAGAGACCCAGTACTTC.

The V gene is TRBV3-1, the J gene TRBJ1-1; perhaps TRBD1 as D (5 bases). The V gene's germline CDR1 is LGHDT and CDR2 YNNKEL (reference sequence). The CDR3 is 14 residues long. V shed 6 bases and J shed 1 base, with 12 bases lying between them. CDR3 nucleotides: TGTGCCAGCAGGCCGTCCGGACAGAACACTGAAGCTTTCTTT. Translated: CASRPSGQNTEAFF. Full variable domain (outside the CDR3, taken from reference TRBV3-1 and TRBJ1-1): DTAVSQTPKYLVTQMGNDKSIKCEQNLGHDTMYWYKQDSKKFLKIMFSYNNKELIINETVPNRFSPKSPDKAHLNLHINSLELGDSAVYFCASRPSGQNTEAFFGQGTRLTVV.

This clonotype appeared a few times. This sequence joins TRBV15 and TRBJ1-2; TRBD1 matches at 11 bases. The V and J ends lost 3 bases and 8 bases, in that order; junction bases with no gene match: 8. Germline V CDR1 and CDR2: LNHNV, YYDKDF (reference sequence). This CDR3 region has 15 residues. The CDR3 sequence: CATSSRDRGMGGYTF. In DNA form, the CDR3 reads TGTGCCACCAGCAGCCGGGACAGGGGGATGGGGGGCTACACCTTC.

The V gene is TRBV12-3 or TRBV12-4, the J gene TRBJ1-5; 7 nucleotides match TRBD1. CDR3 length: 15 amino acids. The V segment lost 5 bases and the J segment 4 bases; nucleotides outside the gene matches: 8. This chain's CDR3 is CASSPGTVENQPQHF. CDR3 in DNA: TGTGCCAGCAGTCCCGGGACAGTTGAAAATCAGCCCCAGCATTTT.

This chain connects TRBV5-1 to TRBJ2-5, with 8 bases fitting TRBD1. The CDR3 loop spans 14 amino acids. Germline CDR1 reads SGHRS; CDR2 reads YFSETQ. The V gene end was trimmed by 4 bases and the J gene end by 2 bases; junction bases not matched to a gene: 4. This CDR3 reads CASSPDRGQETQYF. The CDR3 coding sequence is TGCGCCAGCAGCCCTGACAGGGGTCAAGAGACCCAGTACTTC.

The chain joins TRBV7-3 to TRBJ1-4; TRBD1 is a possible D gene (6 bases). CDR1 and CDR2 (germline): SGHTA, FQGTGA. The CDR3 length is 17 residues. V dropped 2 bases and J dropped 7 bases, with 20 bases sitting between them. The CDR3 here is CASSLPPPDSLSEKLFF. The CDR3 DNA follows: TGTGCCAGCAGCTTACCCCCCCCGGACAGTTTGAGTGAAAAACTGTTTTTT.

This clonotype was observed a few times. This chain links TRBV4-3 with TRBJ2-7, with D tentatively TRBD2 (5 bases). Trimming shortened V by 0 bases and J by 0 bases, and 21 bases separated the two germline ends. The CDR3 covers 19 residues. CDR1 is LGHNA, CDR2 YSLEER, per germline. CDR3 coding DNA: TGCGCCAGCAGCCAAGATGGTCCCCTGGAGGCGACAAGCTCCTACGAGCAGTACTTC. As protein: CASSQDGPLEATSSYEQYF.

The chain carries TRBV12-3 or TRBV12-4 and TRBJ1-3; perhaps TRBD1 as D (5 bases). This CDR3 contains 16 residues. Trimming removed 4 bases at V and 0 bases at J, with 13 bases between. The CDR3 spells CASSWGRVNSGNTIYF. CDR3 sequence (DNA): TGTGCCAGCAGTTGGGGCAGGGTTAACTCTGGAAACACCATATATTTT.

The sample holds a few counts of this clonotype. The limits of the CDR3 on the DNA are not certain, so only TCRdb's listed CDR3 is given. The gene calls are TRBV10-3 and TRBJ1-4; the table's D call TRBD1 went unverified against the DNA. A total of 13 residues make up the CDR3, ends included. From germline, CDR1 is ENHRY and CDR2 SYGVKD. The CDR3 loop reads CAPRTGRRKNCFF.